The clone carrying this T cell receptor beta chain was counted a few times. Its antigen is currently unknown. The sample has other DNA sequences that encode this CDR3 too. The naive CD8 subset, CD45RO-negative cells positively selected for CCR7, excluded terminally differentiated effector memory CD45RA+ cells. Donors comprised only Caucasian adults living in Nashville, Tennessee. The CDR3 consists of 13 residues. From germline, CDR1 is MNHEY and CDR2 SMNVEV (reference sequence). The V end lost 5 bases, the J end lost 3 bases, and 11 bases lay between the germline ends. The data were taken from a study of shared clonotypes between healthy human individuals. Study findings and constraints: Shared clonotypes across all four donors exceeded non-shared ones in generation probability.

Authors' processing steps: Junction-only sequences without quality scores were provided by ImmunoSEQ, so filtering was different. The method was immunoSEQ multiplex PCR; TCRdb's version includes in-frame clones alone and lacks a portion of them. D and trimming were read from the DNA, whereas the V and J calls and clone size are those reported in that table. The sample consists of millions of clones, about 93% of them appearing once. The chain carries TRBV27 and TRBJ2-7; either TRBD1 or TRBD2 may supply D (5 bases each). The specimen was naive CD8+ T cells from PBMCs. The clonotype comes from a man younger than 35 in good health. Some clones in this sample may be carry-over from other donors' samples. This chain's CDR3 is CASSPGRIYEQYF. CDR3 nucleotides: TGTGCCAGCAGTCCGGGACGGATCTACGAGCAGTACTTC.